The following is a T cell receptor (beta chain) sequence with its context. No antigen is known for it. This sample was included in a study of stem cell transplantation in POMP-related autoinflammatory disease. The wider study: Defective thymoproteasomes were hypothesized to impair CD8+ T-cell positive selection. Findings of the study overall: In PRAID patients, the number of distinct TRB V-J gene pairings was restricted.

The protocol was immunoSEQ multiplex PCR, while the TCRdb copy is restricted to in-frame clones and leaves out a portion. The sample has some 31,000 clones, around 90% seen once; the top ten hold 0.7% to 0.9%. The V gene's germline CDR1 is SGHNT and CDR2 YENEEA. V trimming: 3 bases; J trimming: 10 bases; junction bases outside the gene matches: 8. The CDR3 has 13 amino acids. The rearrangement joins TRBV11-3 to TRBJ1-1; 7 bases line up with TRBD1. The sequence came from a human donor with POMP-related autoinflammation and immune dysregulation (PRAID). Sequenced here: CD4+ T cells from PBMCs, sampled before stem cell transplantation. In DNA, the CDR3 is TGTGCCAGCAGCTTCACCCCACAGGGGCGAGCTTTCTTT. Translated: CASSFTPQGRAFF. The full variable domain, with the rest looked up from reference TRBV11-3 and TRBJ1-1, is EAGVVQSPRYKIIEKKQPVAFWCNPISGHNTLYWYLQNLGQGPELLIRYENEEAVDDSQLPKDRFSAERLKGVDSTLKIQPAELGDSAVYLCASSFTPQGRAFFGQGTRLTVV.